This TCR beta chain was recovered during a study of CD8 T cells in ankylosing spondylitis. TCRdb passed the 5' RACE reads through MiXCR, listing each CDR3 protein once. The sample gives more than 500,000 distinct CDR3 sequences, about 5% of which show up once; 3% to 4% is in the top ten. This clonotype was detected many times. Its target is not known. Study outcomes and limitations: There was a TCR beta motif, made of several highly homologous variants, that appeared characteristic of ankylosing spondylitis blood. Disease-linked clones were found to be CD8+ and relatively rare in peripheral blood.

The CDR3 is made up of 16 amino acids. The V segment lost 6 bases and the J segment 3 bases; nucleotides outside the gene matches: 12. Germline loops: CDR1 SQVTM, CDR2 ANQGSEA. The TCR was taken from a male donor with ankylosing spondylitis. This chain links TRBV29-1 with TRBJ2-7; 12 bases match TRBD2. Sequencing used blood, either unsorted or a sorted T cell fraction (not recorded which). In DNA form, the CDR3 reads TGCAGCGTGACGTTACTAGCGGGGGGTGATTACTACGAGCAGTACTTC. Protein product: CSVTLLAGGDYYEQYF.